Included here is one TCR beta chain sequence, with context. Its antigen is undetermined. This record comes from a study of CD8 T cells in ankylosing spondylitis. Study-wide results and limits: Earlier studies detected some motif variants in reactive arthritis synovial fluid and blood. According to the report, clones linked to the disease were significantly enriched in matched synovial fluid samples taken from ankylosing spondylitis patients. It appeared that ankylosing spondylitis blood was characterized by a TCR beta motif of roughly 8 highly homologous variants.

Molecular-barcoded quantitative 5'-RACE produced these TCR beta libraries. TCRdb used MiXCR to reprocess the 5' RACE reads, holding one entry per CDR3 protein. In the table there are fewer than 400,000 distinct CDR3 sequences, about a fifth of which are singletons. Per germline, CDR1 DFQATT and CDR2 SNEGSKA (reference sequence). V was clipped by 5 bases and J by 0 bases, with 11 bases between them. The CDR3 is 14 residues long. V gene TRBV20-1 combines with J gene TRBJ2-1; a possible D gene is TRBD2 (6 bases). The sequence was obtained from a male donor with ankylosing spondylitis. Material for sequencing was blood, either unsorted or a sorted T cell fraction (not recorded which). The CDR3 loop reads CSAPRGSSYNEQFF. CDR3 in DNA: TGCAGTGCTCCTCGGGGGAGCTCCTACAATGAGCAGTTCTTC.